This is a list of T cell receptor beta chains from one sample in a study of cytomegalovirus exposure and HLA in healthy donors. Sequenced by immunoSEQ multiplex PCR; TCRdb stores in-frame clones only, minus some. This sample has roughly 92,000 clones, with 80% found just once. Sequencing was performed on PBMCs. These receptors all stem from a man aged 50 or older in good health and CMV-seropositive. Both conserved end residues are part of each CDR3. The D gene is left open where the match is weak. Clone size is stated in some rows and not others, as once, few, many or a class when expanded.

j_gene: TRBJ1-5
d_gene: NA
v_gene: TRBV6-1
abundance: once
len: 13
CDR3nt: TGTGCCAGCAGTGAAGCCACTCGACAGCCCCAGCATTTT
CDR3aa: CASSEATRQPQHF

j_gene: TRBJ2-2
d_gene: TRBD1
v_gene: TRBV5-4
abundance: NA
len: 15
CDR3nt: TGTGCCAGCAGCTTGCCGACAGGGGAAATCGGGGAGCTGTTTTTT
CDR3aa: CASSLPTGEIGELFF

j_gene: TRBJ2-1
d_gene: TRBD1
v_gene: TRBV7-2
abundance: NA
len: 17
CDR3nt: TGTGCCAGCAGCTTCAGGACAGGGAATGAGGGCTACAATGAGCAGTTCTTC
CDR3aa: CASSFRTGNEGYNEQFF

j_gene: TRBJ1-2
d_gene: NA
v_gene: TRBV2
abundance: NA
len: 14
CDR3nt: TGTGCCAGCAGTGAATTTCTAGAGTCCGATGGCTACACCTTC
CDR3aa: CASSEFLESDGYTF

j_gene: TRBJ2-7
d_gene: TRBD2
v_gene: TRBV27
abundance: NA
len: 19
CDR3nt: TGTGCCAGCAGTTTCGCCTGGACTAGCGGGACCCTGAGCTCCTACGAGCAGTACTTC
CDR3aa: CASSFAWTSGTLSSYEQYF

j_gene: TRBJ1-2
d_gene: NA
v_gene: TRBV29-1
abundance: NA
len: 17
CDR3nt: TGCAGCGTTGCAGGAGGCAATGATGATATAGAAAGCTCTGGCTACACCTTC
CDR3aa: CSVAGGNDDIESSGYTF

j_gene: TRBJ1-2
d_gene: NA
v_gene: TRBV4-1
abundance: NA
len: 15
CDR3nt: TGCGCCAGCAGCCAAGATCCTACAGGCAACTATGGCTACACCTTC
CDR3aa: CASSQDPTGNYGYTF

j_gene: TRBJ2-2
d_gene: TRBD2
v_gene: TRBV27
abundance: NA
len: 17
CDR3nt: TGTGCCAGCAGTCTAAGGACTAGCGGGGTTTTCACCGGGGAGCTGTTTTTT
CDR3aa: CASSLRTSGVFTGELFF

j_gene: TRBJ2-7
d_gene: NA
v_gene: TRBV11-2
abundance: NA
len: 12
CDR3nt: TGTGCCAGCAGCTTACAGTCCTACGAGCAGTACTTC
CDR3aa: CASSLQSYEQYF

j_gene: TRBJ2-4
d_gene: TRBD1
v_gene: TRBV30
abundance: NA
len: 14
CDR3nt: TGTGCCTGGAGTACAGGACAGGGCGAGGACATTCAGTACTTC
CDR3aa: CAWSTGQGEDIQYF

j_gene: TRBJ2-2
d_gene: NA
v_gene: TRBV29-1
abundance: NA
len: 12
CDR3nt: TGCAGCGGGGACAAGAACACCGGGGAGCTGTTTTTT
CDR3aa: CSGDKNTGELFF

j_gene: TRBJ1-1
d_gene: NA
v_gene: TRBV12-5
abundance: NA
len: 13
CDR3nt: TGTGCTAGTGGTTCAGGTATGAACACTGAAGCTTTCTTT
CDR3aa: CASGSGMNTEAFF

j_gene: TRBJ1-3
d_gene: NA
v_gene: TRBV6-1
abundance: NA
len: 15
CDR3nt: TGTGCCAGCAGTTCTTTAGGGAGCTCTGGAAACACCATATATTTT
CDR3aa: CASSSLGSSGNTIYF

j_gene: TRBJ1-2
d_gene: TRBD1
v_gene: TRBV7-2
abundance: NA
len: 14
CDR3nt: TGTGCCAGCAGCGCCCGACAGGGCCACTATGGCTACACCTTC
CDR3aa: CASSARQGHYGYTF

j_gene: TRBJ2-7
d_gene: NA
v_gene: TRBV27
abundance: few
len: 16
CDR3nt: TGTGCCAGCAGTGAGTCTAGCGAATTCCCACTGAAGGAGCAGTACTTC
CDR3aa: CASSESSEFPLKEQYF

j_gene: TRBJ2-1
d_gene: NA
v_gene: TRBV5-4
abundance: NA
len: 15
CDR3nt: TGTGCCAGCAGCTCGGGTCCAAGCTCCTACAATGAGCAGTTCTTC
CDR3aa: CASSSGPSSYNEQFF

j_gene: TRBJ1-6
d_gene: NA
v_gene: TRBV19
abundance: NA
len: 15
CDR3nt: TGTGCCAGTAGTATCGCGAGCTCCTATAATTCACCCCTCCACTTT
CDR3aa: CASSIASSYNSPLHF

j_gene: TRBJ1-2
d_gene: NA
v_gene: TRBV7-9
abundance: NA
len: 13
CDR3nt: TGTGCCAGCAGCCTAACCGCGAACTATGGCTACACCTTC
CDR3aa: CASSLTANYGYTF

j_gene: TRBJ2-1
d_gene: NA
v_gene: TRBV7-9
abundance: NA
len: 11
CDR3nt: TGTGCCAGCAGCCAGTCCAATGAGCAGTTCTTC
CDR3aa: CASSQSNEQFF

j_gene: TRBJ2-5
d_gene: TRBD2
v_gene: TRBV14
abundance: NA
len: 16
CDR3nt: TGTGCCAGCAGCCAAGGAATAGCGGGAGGCCAAGAGACCCAGTACTTC
CDR3aa: CASSQGIAGGQETQYF

j_gene: TRBJ1-5
d_gene: TRBD1
v_gene: TRBV19
abundance: NA
len: 17
CDR3nt: TGTGCCAGTAGTCTCCCTATGGGGACAGGGAACAATCAGCCCCAGCATTTT
CDR3aa: CASSLPMGTGNNQPQHF

j_gene: TRBJ2-1
d_gene: TRBD1
v_gene: TRBV5-1
abundance: NA
len: 14
CDR3nt: TGCGCCAGCAGCTTCGGACAGGGGAGATATGAGCAGTTCTTC
CDR3aa: CASSFGQGRYEQFF

j_gene: TRBJ1-5
d_gene: NA
v_gene: TRBV7-7
abundance: once
len: 18
CDR3nt: TGTGCTAGCAGCTTAGGTACGTATGCGAACCATAGCAATCAGCCCCAGCATTTT
CDR3aa: CASSLGTYANHSNQPQHF

j_gene: TRBJ2-7
d_gene: TRBD1
v_gene: TRBV11-2
abundance: NA
len: 16
CDR3nt: TGTGCCAGCAGCTCCCGGGACAGGGGGGCCACCTACGAGCAGTACTTC
CDR3aa: CASSSRDRGATYEQYF

j_gene: TRBJ1-2
d_gene: TRBD1
v_gene: TRBV5-4
abundance: medium-sized
len: 13
CDR3nt: TGTGCCAGCAGATCTGACAGGGTATATGGCTACACCTTC
CDR3aa: CASRSDRVYGYTF

j_gene: TRBJ2-1
d_gene: TRBD2
v_gene: TRBV19
abundance: NA
len: 16
CDR3nt: TGTGCCAGTAGCCCTCCTAGCGGGAGGGGTAACAATGAGCAGTTCTTC
CDR3aa: CASSPPSGRGNNEQFF